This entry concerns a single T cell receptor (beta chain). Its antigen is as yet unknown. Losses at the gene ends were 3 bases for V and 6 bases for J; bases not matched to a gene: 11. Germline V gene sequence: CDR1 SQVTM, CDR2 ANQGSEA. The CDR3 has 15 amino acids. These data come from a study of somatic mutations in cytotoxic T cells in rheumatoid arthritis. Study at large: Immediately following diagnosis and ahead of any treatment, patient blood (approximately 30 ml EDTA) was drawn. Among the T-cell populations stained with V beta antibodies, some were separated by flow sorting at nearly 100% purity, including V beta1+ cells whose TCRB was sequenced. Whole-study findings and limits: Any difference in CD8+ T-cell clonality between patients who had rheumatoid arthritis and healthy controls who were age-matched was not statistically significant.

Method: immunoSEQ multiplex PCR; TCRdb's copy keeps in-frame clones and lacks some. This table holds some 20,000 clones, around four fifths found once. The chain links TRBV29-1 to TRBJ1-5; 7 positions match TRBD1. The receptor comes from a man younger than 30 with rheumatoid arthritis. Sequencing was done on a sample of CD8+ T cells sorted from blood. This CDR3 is CSVDPIRDRGQPQHF. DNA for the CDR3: TGCAGCGTTGATCCTATCCGGGACAGAGGTCAGCCCCAGCATTTT. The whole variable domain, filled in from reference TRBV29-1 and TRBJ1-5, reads SAVISQKPSRDICQRGTSLTIQCQVDSQVTMMFWYRQQPGQSLTLIATANQGSEATYESGFVIDKFPISRPNLTFSTLTVSNMSPEDSSIYLCSVDPIRDRGQPQHFGDGTRLSIL.